This entry features one T cell receptor (beta chain) sequence. Its target is not known. This sample was taken from a study of cytomegalovirus exposure and HLA in healthy donors. V was clipped by 0 bases and J by 3 bases; unmatched bases: 3. This CDR3 is 16 amino acids long. CDR1 is MNHEY and CDR2 is SMNVEV in the germline V gene (reference sequence). Amplification used 60 Vbeta primers and 13 Jbeta primers. Measured with immunoSEQ multiplex PCR; TCRdb has only the in-frame clones, and not every one. This table has about 270,000 clones, around two thirds appearing once. Study-level points and caveats: Reportedly, HLA-A and HLA-B alleles of most subjects were accurately predicted from TCR beta.

The rearrangement links TRBV27 to TRBJ2-1, with 9 bases identical to TRBD2. Sequencing was performed on PBMCs. This receptor was identified in a female donor in good health and CMV-seronegative. The CDR3 DNA reads TGTGCCAGCAGTTTATCGGCGGGAGGGCTCTACAATGAGCAGTTCTTC. It specifies CASSLSAGGLYNEQFF.